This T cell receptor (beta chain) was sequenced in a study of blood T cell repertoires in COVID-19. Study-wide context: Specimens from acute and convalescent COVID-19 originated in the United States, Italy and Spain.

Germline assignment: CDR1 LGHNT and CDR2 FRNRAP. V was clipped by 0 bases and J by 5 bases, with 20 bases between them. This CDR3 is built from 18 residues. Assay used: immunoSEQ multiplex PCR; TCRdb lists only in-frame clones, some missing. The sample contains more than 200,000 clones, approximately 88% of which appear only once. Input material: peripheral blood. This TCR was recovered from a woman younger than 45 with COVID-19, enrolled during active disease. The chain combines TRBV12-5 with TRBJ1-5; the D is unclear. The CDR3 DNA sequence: TGTGCTAGTGGTTTGGTTTCCTTTGGGCCGGAGGGCGATCAGCCCCAGCATTTT. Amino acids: CASGLVSFGPEGDQPQHF.